The clone carrying this T cell receptor (beta chain) was seen a few times. The data were obtained in a study of human T cells and chemical hapten exposure. For the study at large: The study traced per-sample TCR yield variation mainly to small differences in pooled library volumes.

MiXCR, applied by TCRdb to the RACE reads, yields one record per CDR3 protein. The sample has 65,000 to 80,000 distinct CDR3 sequences, about a tenth seen once. The V and J ends lost 0 bases and 5 bases respectively, with 13 bases between them. Germline V lookup: CDR1 MNHEY, CDR2 SMNVEV (reference sequence). The length of the CDR3 is 16 residues. Time point indicated: patch test 1, 2 weeks after DPC sensitization. Treatment denoted: therapeutic diphenylcyclopropenone sensitization with weekly scalp DPC. This receptor was identified in a woman in her 50s with alopecia areata. Some clones in this sample may be carry-over from other donors' samples. The sample consisted of whole blood, taken in connection with sensitization to the hapten diphenylcyclopropenone (DPC). The gene calls are TRBV27 and TRBJ2-2, with a tentative D call TRBD2 (7 bases). The DNA of the CDR3 is TGTGCCAGCAGTTTATCTAGGGGGAGGGCAACCGGGGAGCTGTTTTTT. Translation: CASSLSRGRATGELFF.